This is a list of T cell receptor beta chains from one sample in a study of blood T cell repertoires in COVID-19. Data came from immunoSEQ multiplex PCR; TCRdb stores just in-frame clones and leaves some out. The profile shows about 69,000 clones, around 77% of them singletons. Sequenced sample: peripheral blood. These TCRs come from a man in his 60s with acute or convalescent COVID-19. The CDR3 runs from the conserved cysteine through the conserved F or W. The order of the fields is J gene, V gene, D gene, clone size, CDR3 protein, CDR3 DNA. D genes are given only for firm matches. Only some rows state a clone size, as once, few, many or a class for expanded clones.

TRBJ2-5,TRBV7-2,TRBD2,NA,CASSLDRGGLGETQYF,TGTGCCAGCAGCTTAGATCGCGGGGGGCTTGGGGAGACCCAGTACTTC
TRBJ2-2,TRBV4-1,NA,NA,CASSQGQVPGELFF,TGCGCCAGCAGCCAAGGACAGGTCCCCGGGGAGCTGTTTTTT
TRBJ2-3,TRBV13,TRBD2,NA,CASSTRGGADTQYF,TGTGCCAGCAGCACACGCGGGGGGGCAGATACGCAGTATTTT
TRBJ1-4,TRBV5-1,NA,once,CASSGGTGGEKLFF,TGCGCCAGCAGCGGCGGGACGGGAGGAGAAAAACTGTTTTTT
TRBJ1-5,TRBV5-6,TRBD1,NA,CASSLRDRGRAQHF,TGTGCCAGCAGCTTGCGGGACAGGGGAAGGGCCCAGCATTTT
TRBJ2-2,TRBV11-2,NA,NA,CASSLEPGTGELFF,TGTGCCAGCAGCTTAGAGCCGGGCACCGGGGAGCTGTTTTTT
TRBJ1-4,TRBV11-2,NA,NA,CASSSRIRERVGEKLFF,TGTGCCAGCAGCTCAAGGATCCGGGAAAGGGTTGGAGAAAAACTGTTTTTT
TRBJ1-5,TRBV5-6,NA,NA,CASSLQRGWNQPQHF,TGTGCCAGCAGCTTGCAAAGGGGATGGAATCAGCCCCAGCATTTT
TRBJ1-2,TRBV6-5,NA,NA,CASSPSGVLSGYTF,TGTGCCAGCAGTCCCTCGGGGGTTTTAAGTGGCTACACCTTC
TRBJ1-1,TRBV7-9,NA,NA,CASSFSELTEAFF,TGTGCCAGCAGCTTCTCCGAGCTCACTGAAGCTTTCTTT
TRBJ2-1,TRBV12-3/TRBV12-4,TRBD1,NA,CASRKPGQGQFF,TGTGCCAGCAGGAAACCGGGACAGGGACAGTTCTTC
TRBJ1-5,TRBV11-1,TRBD1,NA,CASSLGGQGRNQPQHF,TGTGCCAGCAGCTTAGGTGGACAGGGAAGGAATCAGCCCCAGCATTTT
TRBJ2-7,TRBV7-9,NA,NA,CASSLMSSSYEQYF,TGTGCCAGCAGCTTAATGTCGAGTTCCTACGAGCAGTACTTC
TRBJ1-1,TRBV7-2,NA,NA,CASSFDAAYTEAFF,TGTGCCAGCAGCTTTGATGCGGCTTACACTGAAGCTTTCTTT
TRBJ1-1,TRBV6-2/TRBV6-3,TRBD1,NA,CASSTNDRGTEAFF,TGTGCCAGCAGTACTAATGACAGGGGCACTGAAGCTTTCTTT
TRBJ1-3,TRBV5-1,NA,once,CASSLEAGAGNTIYF,TGCGCCAGCAGCTTGGAGGCAGGGGCTGGAAACACCATATATTTT
TRBJ2-1,TRBV7-3,TRBD1,few,CASSLLGRTGEFGGNEQFF,TGTGCCAGCAGCCTACTAGGGCGGACAGGGGAATTCGGTGGGAATGAGCAGTTCTTC
TRBJ2-7,TRBV6-2/TRBV6-3,NA,NA,CASSYYSGYDYEQYF,TGTGCCAGCAGTTACTATTCAGGGTATGACTACGAGCAGTACTTC
TRBJ1-1,TRBV11-2,NA,NA,CASSPQGSQGNLGNTEAFF,TGTGCCAGCAGCCCTCAGGGGTCCCAAGGCAACTTAGGAAACACTGAAGCTTTCTTT
TRBJ2-7,TRBV5-8,NA,NA,CASSLVVESNEQYF,TGTGCCAGCAGCTTGGTAGTGGAGTCCAACGAGCAGTACTTC
TRBJ2-5,TRBV6-4,NA,NA,CASSEGGGETQYF,TGTGCCAGCAGTGAGGGTGGCGGAGAGACCCAGTACTTC
TRBJ1-2,TRBV5-1,TRBD1,NA,CASSGQGAGRGYTF,TGCGCCAGCTCCGGACAGGGGGCGGGGAGGGGCTACACCTTC
TRBJ1-1,TRBV7-9,NA,NA,CAGSLAGRENTEAFF,TGTGCCGGCAGCTTAGCGGGCAGGGAGAACACTGAAGCTTTCTTT
TRBJ2-7,TRBV10-3,NA,NA,CAISETAEGSYEQYF,TGTGCCATCAGTGAGACGGCGGAGGGGTCCTACGAGCAGTACTTC
TRBJ2-1,TRBV7-9,TRBD2,NA,CASSWVRGRFEQFF,TGTGCCAGCAGCTGGGTACGCGGGAGGTTTGAGCAGTTCTTC